The 24 T cell receptor beta chains in this list originate from one sample, sequenced in a study of human T cells and chemical hapten exposure. TCRdb called the RACE reads again in MiXCR, with one record for every CDR3 protein. The sample records some 400,000 distinct CDR3 sequences, 4.8% being singletons. The time point here: patch test 1, 2 weeks after DPC sensitization. The treatment was: therapeutic diphenylcyclopropenone sensitization with weekly scalp DPC. This sample comprised whole blood, obtained in connection with sensitization to the hapten diphenylcyclopropenone (DPC). These receptors came from a woman in her forties or fifties with alopecia areata. Some clones in this sample may be carry-over from other donors' samples.

This clonotype was observed at least ten times. The chain couples TRBV12-3 or TRBV12-4 to TRBJ1-5, with TRBD1 identical over 8 bases. With V trimmed by 6 bases and J by 10 bases, 8 bases remained unmatched. CDR3 size: 13 residues. The CDR3 loop reads CASRRQGLGPQHF. The CDR3 nucleotides read TGTGCCAGCAGACGACAGGGGTTGGGTCCCCAGCATTTT.

This clonotype was counted ten times or more. The rearrangement links TRBV6-1 to TRBJ2-1; D unclear. This CDR3 region has 12 residues. Per the germline V gene, CDR1 is MNHNS and CDR2 is SASEGT. V lost 7 bases to trimming and J lost 5 bases, with 9 bases between them. The CDR3 sequence is CASTDGNNEQFF. The CDR3 region has the DNA TGTGCCAGCACGGACGGAAACAATGAGCAGTTCTTC.

A few counts support this clonotype. The chain couples TRBV6-6 to TRBJ1-1; D gene ambiguous. Between the trimmed V and J ends, which lost 5 bases and 4 bases, there was a span of 14 bases. Germline CDR1 MNHNY, CDR2 SVGAGI (reference sequence). The CDR3 extends over 14 amino acids. CDR3 bases: TGTGCCAGCAGTCCCGCGGGCGTATTCACTGAAGCTTTCTTT. It yields the protein CASSPAGVFTEAFF.

In this sample, this clonotype turned up a few times. The chain combines TRBV5-6 with TRBJ2-7, with D unclear. CDR1 is SGHDT and CDR2 is YYEEEE in the germline V gene. The CDR3 covers 13 residues. V shed 5 bases and J shed 9 bases, with 18 bases lying between them. CDR3 DNA sequence: TGTGCCAGCAGTCTGACATCACCGAAGGGGCAGTACTTC. This encodes CASSLTSPKGQYF. The whole variable domain, remainder taken from reference TRBV5-6 and TRBJ2-7, is DAGVTQSPTHLIKTRGQQVTLRCSPKSGHDTVSWYQQALGQGPQFIFQYYEEEERQRGNFPDRFSGHQFPNYSSELNVNALLLGDSALYLCASSLTSPKGQYFGPGTRLTVT.

This clonotype was observed at least ten times. J is TRBJ2-2 and V is TRBV24-1, with D possibly being TRBD1 or TRBD2 (5 bases each). CDR3 length: 13 residues. V was trimmed by 11 bases and J by 1 base, leaving 10 bases between them. CDR1 is KGHDR and CDR2 is SFDVKD in the germline V gene. The DNA of the CDR3 is TGTGCCAATAGGGACCAGAACACCGGGGAGCTGTTTTTT. It is translated as CANRDQNTGELFF.

This clonotype has ten or more counts. The chain uses TRBV18 and TRBJ1-5; no firm D call. This CDR3 is 16 amino acids long. CDR1 and CDR2 (germline): KGHSH, LQKENI. With 2 bases removed from V and 4 bases from J, the gap between germline ends came to 15 bases. CDR3 bases: TGTGCCAGCTCACCAAGACCTTTCGACGGAAATCAGCCCCAGCATTTT. The encoded protein is CASSPRPFDGNQPQHF. The full variable domain, in which reference TRBV18 and TRBJ1-5 provide the parts outside the CDR3, is NAGVMQNPRHLVRRRGQEARLRCSPMKGHSHVYWYRQLPEEGLKFMVYLQKENIIDESGMPKERFSAEFPKEGPSILRIQQVVRGDSAAYFCASSPRPFDGNQPQHFGDGTRLSIL.

This chain links TRBV12-3 or TRBV12-4 with TRBJ2-1; the D is unclear. The V end was cut by 6 bases, the J end by 2 bases, with 11 bases between. This CDR3 is 14 amino acids long. The CDR3 is CASSPSNTYNEQFF. In DNA, the CDR3 is TGTGCCAGCAGCCCTTCGAATACCTACAATGAGCAGTTCTTC.

This clonotype was picked up many times. This chain connects TRBV11-2 to TRBJ2-3; 10 nucleotides match TRBD2. CDR1 and CDR2 (germline): SGHAT, FQNNGV. This CDR3 spans 20 amino acids. The V segment lost 5 bases and the J segment 0 bases; nucleotides outside the gene matches: 17. CDR3 nucleotides: TGTGCCAGCAGCCCCCATACCGGATTAGCGGGAGGTCCTAGCACAGATACGCAGTATTTT. Translating gives CASSPHTGLAGGPSTDTQYF. Filled out from reference TRBV11-2 and TRBJ2-3, the complete variable domain reads EAGVAQSPRYKIIEKRQSVAFWCNPISGHATLYWYQQILGQGPKLLIQFQNNGVVDDSQLPKDRFSAERLKGVDSTLKIQPAKLEDSAVYLCASSPHTGLAGGPSTDTQYFGPGTRLTVL.

This clonotype has a count of ten or more. This chain connects TRBV29-1 to TRBJ2-7; D not certain. Germline V gives CDR1 SQVTM, CDR2 ANQGSEA. Between the trimmed V and J ends, which lost 5 bases and 1 base, there was a span of 0 bases. The CDR3 consists of 9 residues. This chain's CDR3 is CSVSYEQYF. The CDR3 DNA reads as TGCAGCGTTTCCTACGAGCAGTACTTC.

Many counts were recorded for this clonotype. The chain is built from TRBV19 and TRBJ2-1; D assignment may be TRBD1 or TRBD2 (5 bases each). Germline assignment: CDR1 LNHDA and CDR2 SQIVND (reference sequence). This CDR3 has 15 residues. Deletions cut 10 bases from V and 10 bases from J, with 26 bases between. The CDR3 sequence: CATVKGTLGISEQFF. The CDR3 nucleotides read TGTGCCACAGTAAAAGGGACGCTGGGGATCAGCGAGCAGTTCTTC.

This clonotype was observed at least ten times. The rearrangement uses TRBV20-1 and TRBJ2-1; 8 bases are shared with TRBD2. V lost 6 bases to trimming and J lost 2 bases; unmatched junction nucleotides: 12. The CDR3 length is 16 residues. Germline CDR1 and CDR2: DFQATT and SNEGSKA (reference sequence). In DNA form, the CDR3 reads TGCAGTGCCCCATCCCCGGGACTAGAGCCCTACAATGAGCAGTTCTTC. This gives the protein CSAPSPGLEPYNEQFF.

This clonotype occurred many times. This chain uses TRBV12-5 with TRBJ2-1, with 9 bases fitting TRBD2. The CDR3 extends over 20 amino acids. The germline CDR1 and CDR2 sequences are LGHNT and FRNRAP. J was trimmed by 4 bases and V by 6 bases; bases with no gene match: 22. The CDR3 loop reads CASGIGRRGGLIVEYNEQFF. Written as DNA, the CDR3 is TGTGCTAGTGGGATTGGCAGGCGGGGGGGCCTTATTGTCGAATACAATGAGCAGTTCTTC.

This clonotype was detected many times. The chain uses TRBV6-2 or TRBV6-3 and TRBJ2-5; 8 bases agree with TRBD2. The germline gives CDR1 MNHEY, CDR2 SVGEGT. The V gene end was trimmed by 6 bases and the J gene end by 5 bases; junction bases not matched to a gene: 2. This CDR3 contains 12 residues. CDR3 nucleotides: TGTGCCAGCAGCGGGGGGGCGGAGACCCAGTACTTC. Translating it yields CASSGGAETQYF.

The DNA of the CDR3 is TGTGCCAGCAGCCCCCTTCGAGGATCTGACCTTTACAATGAGCAGTTCTTC. The encoded protein is CASSPLRGSDLYNEQFF. The J gene is TRBJ2-1, the V gene TRBV2, with D uncertain. From germline, CDR1 is SNHLY and CDR2 FYNNEI. Trimming cost V 6 bases and J 4 bases, with 22 bases left between them. The CDR3 contains 17 residues.

The sample holds a few counts of this clonotype. CDR3 in amino acids: CAIGGQGLTDTQYF. The CDR3 nucleotides are TGTGCCATTGGGGGACAGGGCCTAACAGATACGCAGTATTTT. V is TRBV10-3 and J is TRBJ2-3; TRBD1 matches at 9 bases. The CDR3 is made up of 14 amino acids. The germline gives CDR1 ENHRY, CDR2 SYGVKD. J gave up 3 bases and V 9 bases, and 7 bases lay outside the gene matches.

This clonotype was counted many times. V and J are TRBV12-3 or TRBV12-4 and TRBJ1-5, with D possibly TRBD1 on 5 matching bases. The CDR3 contains 14 residues. Trimming cost V 3 bases and J 4 bases, with 10 bases left between them. CDR3 in amino acids: CASSFKGRNQPQHF. The CDR3 nucleotides read TGTGCCAGCAGTTTTAAGGGGAGGAATCAGCCCCAGCATTTT.

Only a few counts were recorded for this clonotype. V is TRBV11-3 and J is TRBJ2-1; 9 positions agree with TRBD1. CDR3 size: 16 residues. The J segment lost 9 bases and the V segment lost 4 bases, leaving 13 bases of the junction unmatched. Germline V gene sequence: CDR1 SGHNT, CDR2 YENEEA. This CDR3 is CASSSLPGQGFGEQFF. The CDR3, as DNA: TGTGCCAGCAGCTCCCTACCGGGACAGGGATTCGGTGAGCAGTTCTTC.

For this clonotype: A clone one base away is much larger, so this may be a read error. The gene calls are TRBV18 and TRBJ2-7; D unclear. Germline values: CDR1 KGHSH, CDR2 LQKENI. The CDR3 is made up of 13 amino acids. The CDR3 DNA is TGTGCCGGCTCACCCGGACGGACCTACGAGCAGTACTTC. It yields the protein CAGSPGRTYEQYF.

This chain connects TRBV30 to TRBJ1-2, with TRBD1 matching over 8 bases. The CDR3 sequence is 14 residues long. V was pared by 3 bases and J by 8 bases, with 11 bases of the junction left unmatched. The germline CDR1 and CDR2 sequences are GTSNPN and SVGIG (reference sequence). The CDR3 reads CAWRLTGAQGGYTF. The CDR3 coding sequence is TGTGCCTGGAGACTGACAGGGGCCCAGGGGGGCTACACCTTC.

This chain joins TRBV12-3 or TRBV12-4 and TRBJ1-6; the D is unclear. Trimming took 3 bases from V and 6 from J, leaving 9 bases between them. This CDR3 is 14 amino acids long. CDR3 DNA: TGTGCCAGCAGTTTGAAAGGGAGTAATTCACCCCTCCACTTT. It yields the protein CASSLKGSNSPLHF.

The V gene is TRBV14, the J gene TRBJ2-1; 8 bases are shared with TRBD2. The CDR3 is 15 amino acids. Germline V gene sequence: CDR1 SGHDN, CDR2 FVKESK. V lost 3 bases, J lost 6 bases, and 7 bases stayed unmatched. The CDR3 region has the DNA TGTGCCAGCAGCCAGAGCGGGAGCCCAAGCAATGAGCAGTTCTTC. This codes for CASSQSGSPSNEQFF.

The rearrangement uses TRBV20-1 and TRBJ2-7; maybe TRBD1 (5 bases). Per the germline V gene, CDR1 is DFQATT and CDR2 is SNEGSKA (reference sequence). CDR3 length equals 14 residues. V shed 6 bases and J shed 3 bases, with 18 bases lying between them. CDR3 amino acids: CSAKHGAQIYEQYF. Here the CDR3 DNA reads TGCAGTGCAAAGCATGGGGCGCAGATCTACGAGCAGTACTTC.

This clonotype has at least ten counts. The chain couples TRBV29-1 to TRBJ1-5; D unresolved. This CDR3 comprises 13 residues. The germline V gene has CDR1 SQVTM and CDR2 ANQGSEA. V was shortened by 5 bases and J by 0 bases, with 8 bases between the two germline ends. The CDR3 bases are TGCAGCGTTAGCCAAAATAGCAATCAGCCCCAGCATTTT. Amino acids: CSVSQNSNQPQHF.

This clonotype has ten or more counts. The chain couples TRBV6-5 to TRBJ2-7; 8 bases match TRBD1. Germline trimming cut 0 bases from V and 2 bases from J; bases unmatched to any gene: 3. Germline CDR1 and CDR2: MNHEY and SVGAGI. There are 15 residues in the CDR3. The CDR3 nucleotides read TGTGCCAGCAGTTACTCGTCAGGGGGCGCCTACGAGCAGTACTTC. It specifies CASSYSSGGAYEQYF.